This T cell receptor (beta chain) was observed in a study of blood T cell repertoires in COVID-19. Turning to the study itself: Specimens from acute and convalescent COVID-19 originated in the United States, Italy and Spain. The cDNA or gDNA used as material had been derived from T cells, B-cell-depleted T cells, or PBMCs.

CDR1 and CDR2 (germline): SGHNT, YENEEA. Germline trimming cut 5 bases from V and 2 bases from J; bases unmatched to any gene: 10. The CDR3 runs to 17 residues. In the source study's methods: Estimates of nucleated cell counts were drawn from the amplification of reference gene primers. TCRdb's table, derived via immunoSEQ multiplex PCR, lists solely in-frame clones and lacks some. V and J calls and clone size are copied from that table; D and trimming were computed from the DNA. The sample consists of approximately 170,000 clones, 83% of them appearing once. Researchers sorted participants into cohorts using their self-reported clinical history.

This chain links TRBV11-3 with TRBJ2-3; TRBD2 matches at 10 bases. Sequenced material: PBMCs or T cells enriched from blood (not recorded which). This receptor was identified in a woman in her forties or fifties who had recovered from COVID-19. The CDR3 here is CASSRGASGGATDTQYF. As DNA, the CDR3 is TGTGCCAGCAGCCGGGGGGCTAGCGGGGGTGCCACAGATACGCAGTATTTT.